This entry lists 4 T cell receptor beta chains sequenced from one sample in a study of shared clonotypes between healthy human individuals. Positively selected for CCR7, the CD45RO-negative cells used as naive CD8 cells excluded terminally differentiated effector memory CD45RA+ cells. TCRdb's copy holds only in-frame clones and misses some; the assay was immunoSEQ multiplex PCR. The sample contains roughly 2,000,000 clones, approximately 92% of which appear only once. The sample taken for sequencing was naive CD8+ T cells from PBMCs. Source of these receptors: a man between 18 and 35 years old in good health. Some clones in this sample may be carry-over from other donors' samples.

The genes are TRBV7-9 and TRBJ2-3; the D is unclear. V was trimmed by 4 bases and J by 6 bases, leaving 11 bases between them. The CDR3 runs to 13 residues. Germline CDR1 reads SEHNR; CDR2 reads FQNEAQ (reference sequence). In DNA, the CDR3 is TGTGCCAGCAGCTCCACCATCGGGGATACGCAGTATTTT. Amino acid sequence: CASSSTIGDTQYF. Drawing the rest from reference TRBV7-9 and TRBJ2-3, the complete variable domain is DTGVSQNPRHKITKRGQNVTFRCDPISEHNRLYWYRQTLGQGPEFLTYFQNEAQLEKSRLLSDRFSAERPKGSFSTLEIQRTEQGDSAMYLCASSSTIGDTQYFGPGTRLTVL.

This chain links TRBV9 with TRBJ2-6, with 8 positions matching TRBD1. The CDR3 is 14 residues long. From germline, CDR1 is SGDLS and CDR2 YYNGEE. The J segment lost 3 bases and the V segment lost 6 bases, leaving 2 bases of the junction unmatched. This CDR3 reads CASTTGVGANVLTF. DNA of the CDR3: TGTGCCAGCACGACAGGGGTTGGGGCCAACGTCCTGACTTTC.

The chain has TRBV18 and TRBJ2-3; TRBD1 matches 7 bases. The CDR3 length is 16 residues. Germline V lookup: CDR1 KGHSH, CDR2 LQKENI. V lost 3 bases, J lost 0 bases, and 6 bases stayed unmatched. DNA for the CDR3: TGTGCCAGCTCACCCACCGGGACAGTCAGCACAGATACGCAGTATTTT. Amino acids: CASSPTGTVSTDTQYF.

The chain is built from TRBV10-2 and TRBJ2-3; 7 bases line up with TRBD2. Germline lookup yields CDR1 WSHSY and CDR2 SAAADI. J lost 5 bases, V lost 4 bases, and 6 bases had no gene match. The CDR3 covers 14 residues. The CDR3 spells CASSGGLVGDTQYF. The DNA of the CDR3 is TGCGCCAGCAGTGGTGGACTAGTAGGAGATACGCAGTATTTT.